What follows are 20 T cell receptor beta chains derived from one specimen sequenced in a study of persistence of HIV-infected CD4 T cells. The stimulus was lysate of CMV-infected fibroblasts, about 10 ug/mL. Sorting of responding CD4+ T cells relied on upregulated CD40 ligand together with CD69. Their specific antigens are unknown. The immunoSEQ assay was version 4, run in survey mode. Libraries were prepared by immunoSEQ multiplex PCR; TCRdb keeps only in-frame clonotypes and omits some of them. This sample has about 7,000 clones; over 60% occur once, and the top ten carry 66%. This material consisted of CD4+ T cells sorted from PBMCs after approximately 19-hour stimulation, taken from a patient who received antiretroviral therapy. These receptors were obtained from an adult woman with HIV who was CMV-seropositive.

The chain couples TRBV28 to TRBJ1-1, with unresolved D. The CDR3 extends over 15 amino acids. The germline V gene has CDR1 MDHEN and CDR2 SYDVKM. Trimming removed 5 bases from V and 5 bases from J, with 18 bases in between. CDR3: CASSIINPTSTEAFF. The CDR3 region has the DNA TGTGCCAGCAGTATTATTAACCCCACGAGTACTGAAGCTTTCTTT.

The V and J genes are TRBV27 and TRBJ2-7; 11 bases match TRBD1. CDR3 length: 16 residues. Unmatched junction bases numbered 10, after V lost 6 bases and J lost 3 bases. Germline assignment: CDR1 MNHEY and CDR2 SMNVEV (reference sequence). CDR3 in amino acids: CASSQLTGTGGYEQYF. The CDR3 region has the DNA TGTGCCAGCAGCCAACTCACCGGGACAGGGGGCTACGAGCAGTACTTC.

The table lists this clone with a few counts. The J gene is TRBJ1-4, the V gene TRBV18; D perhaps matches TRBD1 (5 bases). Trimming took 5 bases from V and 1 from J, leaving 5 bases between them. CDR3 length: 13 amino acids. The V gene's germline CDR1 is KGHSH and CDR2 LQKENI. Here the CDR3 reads CASSRGTNEKLFF. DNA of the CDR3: TGTGCCAGCTCAAGGGGAACTAATGAAAAACTGTTTTTT.

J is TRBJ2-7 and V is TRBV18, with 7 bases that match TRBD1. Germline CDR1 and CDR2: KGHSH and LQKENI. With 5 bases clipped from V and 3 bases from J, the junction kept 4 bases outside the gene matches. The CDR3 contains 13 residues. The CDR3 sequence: CASSRGQNYEQYF. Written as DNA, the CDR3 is TGTGCCAGCTCAAGGGGACAGAACTACGAGCAGTACTTC.

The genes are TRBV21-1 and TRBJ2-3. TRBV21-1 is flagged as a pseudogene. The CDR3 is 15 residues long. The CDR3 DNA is TGTGCCAGGGCCCCGTGGGGCGGGAGCACAGATACGCAGTATTTT. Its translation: CARAPWGGSTDTQYF.

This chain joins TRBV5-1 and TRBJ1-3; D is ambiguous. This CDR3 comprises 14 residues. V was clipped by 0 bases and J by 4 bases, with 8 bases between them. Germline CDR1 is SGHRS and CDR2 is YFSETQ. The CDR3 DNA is TGCGCCAGCAGCTTGGAGGTCTCCGGAAACACCATATATTTT. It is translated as CASSLEVSGNTIYF.

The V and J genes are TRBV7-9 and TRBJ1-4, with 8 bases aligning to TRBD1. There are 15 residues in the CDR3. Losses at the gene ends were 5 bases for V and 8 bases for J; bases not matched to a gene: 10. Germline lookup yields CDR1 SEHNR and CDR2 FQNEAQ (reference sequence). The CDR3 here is CASSPTGRGQEKLFF. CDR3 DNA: TGTGCCAGCAGCCCAACGGGCAGGGGGCAAGAAAAACTGTTTTTT.

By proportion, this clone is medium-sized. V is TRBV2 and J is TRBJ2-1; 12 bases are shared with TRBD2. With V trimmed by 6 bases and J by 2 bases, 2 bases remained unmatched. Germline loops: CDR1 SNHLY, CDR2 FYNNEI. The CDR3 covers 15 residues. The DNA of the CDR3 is TGTGCCAGCAGACGACTAGCGGGAGCCTACAATGAGCAGTTCTTC. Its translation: CASRRLAGAYNEQFF.

The CDR3: CASSRVGEQYF. In DNA, the CDR3 is TGTGCCAGCAGCCGAGTAGGCGAGCAGTACTTC. The V and J genes are TRBV12-3 or TRBV12-4 and TRBJ2-7; D is undetermined. This CDR3 region has 11 residues. V was clipped by 6 bases and J by 6 bases, with 9 bases between them.

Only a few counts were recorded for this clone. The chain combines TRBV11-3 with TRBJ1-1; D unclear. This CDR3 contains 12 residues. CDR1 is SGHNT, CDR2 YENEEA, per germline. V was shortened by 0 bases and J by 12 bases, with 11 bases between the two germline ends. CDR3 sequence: CASSLDPRVTFF. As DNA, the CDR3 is TGTGCCAGCAGCTTAGACCCTCGGGTAACTTTCTTT.

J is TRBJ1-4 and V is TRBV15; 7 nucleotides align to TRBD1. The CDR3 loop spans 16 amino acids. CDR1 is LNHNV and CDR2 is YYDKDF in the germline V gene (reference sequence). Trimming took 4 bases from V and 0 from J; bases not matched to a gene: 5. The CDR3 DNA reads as TGTGCCACCAGCACGGGACAGTACGCAACTAATGAAAAACTGTTTTTT. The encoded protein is CATSTGQYATNEKLFF.

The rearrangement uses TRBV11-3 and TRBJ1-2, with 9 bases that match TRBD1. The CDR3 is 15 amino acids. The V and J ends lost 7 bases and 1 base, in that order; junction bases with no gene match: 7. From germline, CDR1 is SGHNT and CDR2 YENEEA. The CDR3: CASTPRTGVNYGYTF. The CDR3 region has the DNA TGTGCCAGCACCCCCCGGACAGGGGTTAACTATGGCTACACCTTC.

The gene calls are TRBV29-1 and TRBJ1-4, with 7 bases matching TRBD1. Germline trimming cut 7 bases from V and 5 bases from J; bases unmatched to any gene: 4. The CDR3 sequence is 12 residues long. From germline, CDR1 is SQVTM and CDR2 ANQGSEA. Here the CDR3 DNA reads TGCAGCGAGGGACAGAAGAATGAAAAACTGTTTTTT. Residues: CSEGQKNEKLFF.

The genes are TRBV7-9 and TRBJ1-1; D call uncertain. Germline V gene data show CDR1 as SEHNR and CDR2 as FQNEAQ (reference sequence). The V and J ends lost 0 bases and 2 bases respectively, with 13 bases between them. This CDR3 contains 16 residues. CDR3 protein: CASSLANLGSNTEAFF. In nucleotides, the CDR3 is TGTGCCAGCAGCTTAGCGAATTTGGGGAGCAACACTGAAGCTTTCTTT.

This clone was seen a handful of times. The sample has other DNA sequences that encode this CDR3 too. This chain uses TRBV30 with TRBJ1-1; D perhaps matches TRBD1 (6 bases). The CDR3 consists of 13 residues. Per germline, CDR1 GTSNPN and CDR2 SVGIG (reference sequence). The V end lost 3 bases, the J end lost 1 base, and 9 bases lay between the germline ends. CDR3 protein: CAWRQGQNTEAFF. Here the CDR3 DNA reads TGTGCCTGGAGGCAGGGACAGAACACTGAAGCTTTCTTT.

The CDR3 sequence: CASSYVGGPQHF. Here the CDR3 DNA reads TGTGCCAGCAGTTACGTAGGGGGGCCCCAGCATTTT. The chain employs TRBV6-5 and TRBJ1-5; D may be TRBD1 (6 bases). This CDR3 is 12 amino acids long. V lost 2 bases and J lost 9, with 8 bases in between. In germline, CDR1 is MNHEY, CDR2 SVGAGI.

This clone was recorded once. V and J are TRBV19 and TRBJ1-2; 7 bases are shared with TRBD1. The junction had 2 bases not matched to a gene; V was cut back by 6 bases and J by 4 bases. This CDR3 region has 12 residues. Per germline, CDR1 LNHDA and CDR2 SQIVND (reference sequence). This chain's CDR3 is CASRQGTYGYTF. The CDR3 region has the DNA TGTGCCAGTAGACAGGGGACCTATGGCTACACCTTC. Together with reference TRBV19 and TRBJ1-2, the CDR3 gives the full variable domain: DGGITQSPKYLFRKEGQNVTLSCEQNLNHDAMYWYRQDPGQGLRLIYYSQIVNDFQKGDIAEGYSVSREKKESFPLTVTSAQKNPTAFYLCASRQGTYGYTFGSGTRLTVV.

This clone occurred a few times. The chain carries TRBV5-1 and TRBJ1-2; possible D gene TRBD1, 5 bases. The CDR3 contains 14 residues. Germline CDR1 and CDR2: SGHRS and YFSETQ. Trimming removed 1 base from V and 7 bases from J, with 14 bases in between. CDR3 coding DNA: TGCGCCAGCAGCTTGTTGGGGGACTCGGTTGGCTACACCTTC. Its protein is CASSLLGDSVGYTF.

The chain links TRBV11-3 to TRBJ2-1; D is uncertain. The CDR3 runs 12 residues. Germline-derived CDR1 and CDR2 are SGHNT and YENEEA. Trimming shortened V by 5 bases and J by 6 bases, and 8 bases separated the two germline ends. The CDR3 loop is CASSPFANEQFF. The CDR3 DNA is TGTGCCAGCAGCCCCTTTGCCAATGAGCAGTTCTTC.

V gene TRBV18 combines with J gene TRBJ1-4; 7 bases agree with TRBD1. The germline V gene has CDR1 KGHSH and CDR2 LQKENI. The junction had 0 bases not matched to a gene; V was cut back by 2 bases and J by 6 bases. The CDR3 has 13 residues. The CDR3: CASSPGTDEKLFF. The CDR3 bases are TGTGCCAGCTCACCAGGGACAGATGAAAAACTGTTTTTT. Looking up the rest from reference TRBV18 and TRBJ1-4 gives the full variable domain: NAGVMQNPRHLVRRRGQEARLRCSPMKGHSHVYWYRQLPEEGLKFMVYLQKENIIDESGMPKERFSAEFPKEGPSILRIQQVVRGDSAAYFCASSPGTDEKLFFGSGTQLSVL.